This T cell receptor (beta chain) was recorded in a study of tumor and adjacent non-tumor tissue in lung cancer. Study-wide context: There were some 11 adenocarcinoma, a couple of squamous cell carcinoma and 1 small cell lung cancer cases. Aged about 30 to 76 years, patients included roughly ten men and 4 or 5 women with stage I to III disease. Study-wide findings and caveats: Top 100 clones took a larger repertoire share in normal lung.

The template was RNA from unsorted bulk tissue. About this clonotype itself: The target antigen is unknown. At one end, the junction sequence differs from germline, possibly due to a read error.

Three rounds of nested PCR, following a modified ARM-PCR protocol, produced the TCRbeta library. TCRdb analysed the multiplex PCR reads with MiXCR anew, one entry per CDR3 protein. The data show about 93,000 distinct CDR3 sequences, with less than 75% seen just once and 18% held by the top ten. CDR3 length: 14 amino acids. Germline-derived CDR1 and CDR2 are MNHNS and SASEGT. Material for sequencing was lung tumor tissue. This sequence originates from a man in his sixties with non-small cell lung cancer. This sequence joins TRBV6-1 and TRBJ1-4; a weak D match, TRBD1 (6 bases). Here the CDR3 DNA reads TGTGCTAGCACCCAGGGGAAATCTAATGGAAAATTGTCTTTT. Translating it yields CASTQGKSNGKLSF.